A single sample is the source of the 18 T cell receptor beta chains below, sequenced in a study of cytomegalovirus exposure and HLA in healthy donors. PCR involved 60 Vbeta and 13 Jbeta primers. Profiling relied on immunoSEQ multiplex PCR, and the TCRdb table lists in-frame clones only, not all of them. The sample has around 130,000 clones, more than 80% seen once; the top ten hold about 6.7%. The sample was PBMCs. Receptors originate from a woman aged 25 to 39 in good health and CMV-seropositive.

This clone was detected once. A read error may account for a junction end that differs from germline. The chain combines TRBV7-9 with TRBJ1-2, with D possibly TRBD1 on 5 matching bases. The CDR3 sequence is 13 residues long. Germline CDR1 SEHNR, CDR2 FQNEAQ (reference sequence). CDR3 region: CSSSLGQNYGYTF. The CDR3 nucleotides read TGTTCCAGCAGCTTAGGACAAAACTATGGCTACACCTTC.

The chain employs TRBV7-3 and TRBJ1-1; no clear D. The CDR3 spans 13 residues. In germline, CDR1 is SGHTA, CDR2 FQGTGA. Trimming took 5 bases from V and 2 from J, leaving 9 bases between them. CDR3 protein: CASSPYPNTEAFF. The CDR3 DNA reads TGTGCCAGCAGCCCCTACCCTAACACTGAAGCTTTCTTT.

The CDR3 DNA reads TGCGCCAGCAGCTGGGCGTCCAGCACACTGGGGTTAGGGGACACCATATATTTT. This encodes CASSWASSTLGLGDTIYF. The gene calls are TRBV5-1 and TRBJ1-3; a possible D gene is TRBD1 (5 bases). The CDR3 runs to 18 residues. V lost 3 bases to trimming and J lost 8 bases, with 27 bases between them. Germline V gives CDR1 SGHRS, CDR2 YFSETQ.

This chain links TRBV5-4 with TRBJ2-1, with 12 bases aligning to TRBD2. The CDR3 is 19 amino acids. J lost 5 bases, V lost 2 bases, and 14 bases had no gene match. Germline CDR1 and CDR2: SGHNT and YYREEE (reference sequence). CDR3 protein: CASSFGLVTSGGPNNEQFF. The CDR3 coding sequence is TGTGCCAGCAGCTTTGGGCTCGTGACTAGCGGGGGCCCAAACAATGAGCAGTTCTTC.

The chain couples TRBV28 to TRBJ1-1, with unresolved D. The CDR3 runs to 12 residues. Germline V CDR1 and CDR2: MDHEN, SYDVKM. Trimming took off 5 bases at V and 3 bases at J, with 7 bases between the two ends. The CDR3 coding sequence is TGTGCCAGCAGTCCCCCCTACACTGAAGCTTTCTTT. As protein: CASSPPYTEAFF.

The rearrangement uses TRBV29-1 and TRBJ1-1, with D possibly being TRBD1 (6 bases). V lost 5 bases, J lost 5 bases, and 9 bases lay in between. Per the germline V gene, CDR1 is SQVTM and CDR2 is ANQGSEA. The length of the CDR3 is 11 residues. The CDR3 loop reads CSVPRGTEAFF. The CDR3, as DNA: TGCAGCGTTCCCAGGGGAACTGAAGCTTTCTTT. Using reference TRBV29-1 and TRBJ1-1 for the parts outside the CDR3, the full variable domain is SAVISQKPSRDICQRGTSLTIQCQVDSQVTMMFWYRQQPGQSLTLIATANQGSEATYESGFVIDKFPISRPNLTFSTLTVSNMSPEDSSIYLCSVPRGTEAFFGQGTRLTVV.

The chain joins TRBV4-1 to TRBJ1-5, with a weak D call TRBD1 (6 bases). Germline-derived CDR1 and CDR2 are MGHRA and YSYEKL. Deletions cut 1 base from V and 0 bases from J, with 10 bases between. There are 16 residues in the CDR3. This CDR3 reads CASSQGRGSSNQPQHF. In DNA, the CDR3 is TGCGCCAGCAGCCAAGGCAGGGGAAGTAGCAATCAGCCCCAGCATTTT.

The J gene is TRBJ1-5, the V gene TRBV6-6; no reliable D call. V was cut by 0 bases and J by 9 bases, with 9 bases left in between. This CDR3 region has 13 residues. The germline V gene encodes CDR1 MNHNY and CDR2 SVGAGI (reference sequence). CDR3 in amino acids: CASSYSSGWPQHF. The CDR3 nucleotides read TGTGCCAGCAGTTACTCGTCGGGGTGGCCCCAGCATTTT.

This rearrangement joins TRBV11-2 to TRBJ1-2; 7 nucleotides align to TRBD1. Germline V CDR1 and CDR2: SGHAT, FQNNGV. V lost 0 bases, J lost 4 bases, and 2 bases stayed unmatched. There are 14 residues in the CDR3. The CDR3 loop is CASSLETGVYGYTF. CDR3 in DNA: TGTGCCAGCAGCTTAGAAACAGGGGTCTATGGCTACACCTTC. Full variable domain (outside the CDR3, taken from reference TRBV11-2 and TRBJ1-2): EAGVAQSPRYKIIEKRQSVAFWCNPISGHATLYWYQQILGQGPKLLIQFQNNGVVDDSQLPKDRFSAERLKGVDSTLKIQPAKLEDSAVYLCASSLETGVYGYTFGSGTRLTVV.

This clone was detected only once. V is TRBV30 and J is TRBJ2-7, with 7 nucleotides matching TRBD2. The germline gives CDR1 GTSNPN, CDR2 SVGIG (reference sequence). V lost 5 bases, J lost 3 bases, and 7 bases stayed unmatched. This CDR3 spans 13 amino acids. CDR3 sequence (DNA): TGTGCCTGGGGGGGGGTCCCCCTCTACGAGCAGTACTTC. This gives the protein CAWGGVPLYEQYF.

V usage is TRBV9 and J usage is TRBJ2-1; D possibly corresponds to TRBD2 (5 bases). Germline CDR1 SGDLS, CDR2 YYNGEE. The germline V and J ends were trimmed by 4 bases and 4 bases, with 9 bases remaining between them. The CDR3 length is 13 residues. CDR3 residues: CASSTGSYNEQFF. The CDR3 DNA is TGTGCCAGCAGCACGGGGTCTTACAATGAGCAGTTCTTC. The entire variable domain, with the rest obtained from reference TRBV9 and TRBJ2-1, is as follows: DSGVTQTPKHLITATGQRVTLRCSPRSGDLSVYWYQQSLDQGLQFLIQYYNGEERAKGNILERFSAQQFPDLHSELNLSSLELGDSALYFCASSTGSYNEQFFGPGTRLTVL.

V gene TRBV11-2 combines with J gene TRBJ1-3; the D is unclear. CDR1 and CDR2 from the germline V gene are SGHAT and FQNNGV. The CDR3 length is 14 residues. Trimming stripped 3 bases from V and 1 base from J, with 7 bases between. The CDR3 region is CASSFLRSGNTIYF. The CDR3 DNA reads TGTGCCAGCAGCTTTCTAAGATCTGGAAACACCATATATTTT.

The chain employs TRBV10-3 and TRBJ2-3; D gene ambiguous. Germline V gene lookup returns CDR1 ENHRY and CDR2 SYGVKD. Trimming pared 6 bases from V and 1 base from J, leaving 11 bases between. The CDR3 loop spans 14 amino acids. The CDR3 DNA reads as TGTGCCATCAGCCCCGGAGCTGGCACAGATACGCAGTATTTT. Amino acid sequence: CAISPGAGTDTQYF.

CDR3 region: CASSDTGSTDTQYF. The DNA of the CDR3 is TGTGCCAGCAGTGATACAGGGAGCACAGATACGCAGTATTTT. The chain recombines TRBV25-1 with TRBJ2-3; perhaps TRBD1 as D (6 bases). The CDR3 has 14 amino acids. Germline CDR1 reads MGHDK; CDR2 reads SYGVNS. Trimming stripped 3 bases from V and 0 bases from J, with 7 bases between.

The V call is TRBV5-4, the J call TRBJ2-3; D uncertain. Germline loops: CDR1 SGHNT, CDR2 YYREEE (reference sequence). The CDR3 contains 13 residues. Trimming removed 3 bases from V and 5 bases from J, with 10 bases in between. The CDR3 sequence is CASSSSAGDTQYF. The CDR3 DNA reads as TGTGCCAGCAGCTCCAGTGCTGGAGATACGCAGTATTTT.

The chain employs TRBV10-1 and TRBJ2-1; the D gene is possibly TRBD1 (6 bases). V lost 3 bases, J lost 7 bases, and 10 bases lay in between. Germline CDR1 is WNHNN and CDR2 is SYGVQD (reference sequence). The CDR3 extends over 13 amino acids. The CDR3 loop reads CASSETGTNEQFF. CDR3 nucleotides: TGCGCCAGCAGTGAAACAGGGACAAATGAGCAGTTCTTC.

This clone showed up just a few times. The CDR3 nucleotides are TGTGCCAGCACCTCCTCGTGGCAAATGAATTCACCCCTCCACTTT. As protein: CASTSSWQMNSPLHF. The chain has TRBV6-9 and TRBJ1-6; D gene ambiguous. CDR1 and CDR2 (germline): MNHGY, SVAAGI. This CDR3 contains 15 residues. The V end was cut by 7 bases, the J end by 7 bases, with 17 bases between.

The CDR3 nucleotides are TGCAGCGTTGAAGGGCGCGGAGTAGCGGGATTACCCTACAATGAGCAGTTCTTC. Encoded protein: CSVEGRGVAGLPYNEQFF. The chain couples TRBV29-1 to TRBJ2-1; 8 nucleotides line up with TRBD2. V shed 1 base and J 2 bases; nucleotides not matched to a gene: 13. The V gene's germline CDR1 is SQVTM and CDR2 ANQGSEA. This CDR3 contains 18 residues.